This TCR beta chain was captured by sequencing in a study of T cell changes during pregnancy in multiple sclerosis. Here immunoSEQ multiplex PCR was the method, and the copy in TCRdb shows in-frame clones only, minus some. The table includes some 70,000 clones, more than 90% detected once. V was cut by 3 bases and J by 4 bases, with 10 bases left in between. Germline V gene sequence: CDR1 SGHTA, CDR2 FQGNSA. This CDR3 has 13 residues. The receptor was isolated from a female donor with multiple sclerosis, enrolled in a pregnancy study. The V call is TRBV7-2, the J call TRBJ2-7, with D possibly matching TRBD2 (6 bases). Sequenced here: peripheral blood, sampled in the first trimester of pregnancy. The CDR3 sequence is CASSFGGRYEQYF. The CDR3 coding sequence is TGTGCCAGCAGCTTTGGGGGGAGGTACGAGCAGTACTTC.